This T cell receptor (beta chain) was obtained from a study of blood T cells in healthy people across ages. In its sample, this clonotype was seen many times. Donation came from healthy Caucasian individuals in Russia who were aged about 6 to 100. Germline lookup yields CDR1 SNHLY and CDR2 FYNNEI. The CDR3 runs to 16 residues. The V end was cut by 7 bases, the J end by 0 bases, with 18 bases between. Combining a sample-barcoded 5' primer with a J-beta primer mix, a second PCR ran for roughly 7 to 12 cycles. TCRdb passed the 5' RACE reads through MiXCR, listing each CDR3 protein once. The table shows 1.5 million or so distinct CDR3 sequences, with roughly two fifths occurring only once.

The origin of this receptor is a woman between 18 and 30 years old in good health. The genes are TRBV2 and TRBJ1-1; D gene unclear. Material: blood. The CDR3 region is CASKKGERAMNTEAFF. CDR3 DNA sequence: TGTGCCAGCAAAAAGGGTGAGAGGGCGATGAACACTGAAGCTTTCTTT.